The next 30 T cell receptor beta chains were all read from a single sample in a study of tumor-infiltrating lymphocytes in primary liver carcinoma. The roughly 19-32 mg bulk tissue piece was not sorted before simultaneous RNA and DNA extraction. Reverse transcription of 500 ng total RNA with a constant-region primer produced TCR beta cDNA. Three-round nested multiplex PCR performed with slightly modified ARM-PCR produced the TCR beta libraries. Primers for the first two PCR rounds were TRBV1-TRBV30 forward primers and a C-beta reverse primer (roughly 10 cycles per round). TCRdb fed the multiplex PCR reads into MiXCR, producing one record per CDR3 protein. This sample yields about 78,000 distinct CDR3 sequences, of which 71% are seen a single time; approximately 15% belongs to the top ten. Sequencing used liver tumor tissue from sampling region 4. Subset specified: tumor region T4, right-lateral pole. The source is a woman aged 60-75 years with primary liver carcinoma and hepatitis B virus infection.

With regard to this clonotype: One end of the junction is discordant with germline, which a read error may explain. The chain recombines TRBV11-2 with TRBJ2-3; 9 nucleotides align to TRBD2. The CDR3 has 15 amino acids. Germline V lookup: CDR1 SGHAT, CDR2 FQNNGV. CDR3 in amino acids: CASSSGLACPDRQYF. CDR3 DNA sequence: TGTGCCAGCAGCTCTGGACTAGCGTGCCCAGATAGGCAGTATTTT.

This clonotype was found a few times. At one boundary the junction diverges from the germline segment, which might be a read error. The V gene is TRBV5-8, the J gene TRBJ2-1; possibly TRBD1 or TRBD2 for D (5 bases each). The germline V gene has CDR1 SGHTS and CDR2 YDEGEE. The length of the CDR3 is 16 residues. This chain's CDR3 is CANSLGPGSSYNEQFF. CDR3 DNA: TGTGCCAACAGCTTGGGACCGGGAAGCTCCTACAATGAGCAGTTCTTC. Full variable domain (outside the CDR3, taken from reference TRBV5-8 and TRBJ2-1): EAGVTQSPTHLIKTRGQQATLRCSPISGHTSVYWYQQALGLGLQFLLWYDEGEERNRGNFPPRFSGRQFPNYSSELNVNALELEDSALYLCANSLGPGSSYNEQFFGPGTRLTVL.

Of note for this clonotype: Compared with germline, one end of the junction differs, possibly owing to a read error. The V and J genes are TRBV29-1 and TRBJ1-1; a weak D match, TRBD1 (5 bases). The CDR3 covers 13 residues. The germline V gene has CDR1 SQVTM and CDR2 ANQGSEA. The CDR3 DNA sequence: TGTAGCGTTGAAGGACATATGGGCACTGAAGCTTTCTTT. Translation: CSVEGHMGTEAFF.

Comment on this clonotype: An end of the junction differs from the germline gene, which may be a read error. The chain combines TRBV6-1 with TRBJ1-2, with D unclear. CDR1 is MNHNS and CDR2 is SASEGT in the germline V gene. The length of the CDR3 is 13 residues. CDR3 DNA sequence: TGTGCCAACAGTGAAGCGGCCTCCTATGGCTACACCTTC. Encoded protein: CANSEAASYGYTF.

The V gene is TRBV18, the J gene TRBJ1-2, with a weak D call TRBD1 (5 bases). The CDR3 length is 13 residues. The V end lost 4 bases, the J end lost 7 bases, and 13 bases lay between the germline ends. The germline V gene has CDR1 KGHSH and CDR2 LQKENI. The CDR3 here is CASSLPGIGGYTF. The CDR3 nucleotides are TGTGCCAGCTCACTGCCAGGGATCGGTGGCTACACCTTC.

The table lists this clonotype with many counts. With a much larger clone just one base away, this may be a read error. V usage is TRBV29-1 and J usage is TRBJ2-1; D gene unclear. Germline V lookup: CDR1 SQVTM, CDR2 ANQGSEA. The CDR3 has 14 amino acids. CDR3 nucleotides: TGCAGCGTTGATGGATATCGAACCCACGAAGAGCGGTTCTTC. It is translated as CSVDGYRTHEERFF.

Of note for this clonotype: Its ends do not fully match the called genes, so a read error is possible. This chain joins TRBV27 and TRBJ1-1; D is unclear. This CDR3 comprises 13 residues. CDR1 and CDR2 from the germline V gene are MNHEY and SMNVEV (reference sequence). The CDR3 region has the DNA TGTGCCACTCGCCCGAGGGCCGCTACTGAGGCTTTCTTT. Translation: CATRPRAATEAFF.

This clonotype was counted a few times. This clone may be a read error of a much larger clone one base away. The J gene is TRBJ2-7, the V gene TRBV5-6; D gene ambiguous. Germline V gives CDR1 SGHDT, CDR2 YYEEEE. This CDR3 region has 11 residues. The CDR3 reads CASSSTYKQYF. CDR3 in DNA: TGTGCCAGCAGCTCGACCTACAAGCAGTACTTC.

This clonotype turned up a few times. The rearrangement joins TRBV28 to TRBJ2-5; no definite D call. Germline V gene data show CDR1 as MDHEN and CDR2 as SYDVKM. The CDR3 covers 13 residues. The V gene lost 4 bases and the J gene lost 14 bases, with 20 bases spanning the gap. The chain's CDR3 is CASSSYGWAAIYF. DNA for the CDR3: TGTGCCAGCAGTTCTTACGGGTGGGCCGCCATATACTTC.

For this clonotype: One junction end does not reproduce the germline sequence, and a read error may be involved. The chain joins TRBV6-5 to TRBJ2-6, with D tentatively TRBD1 (5 bases). This CDR3 has 17 residues. Per the germline V gene, CDR1 is MNHEY and CDR2 is SVGAGI. The CDR3 loop is CASSYGTGPSGASVLTF. For the CDR3, the DNA is TGTGCCAGCAGTTACGGTACGGGTCCTTCTGGGGCCAGCGTCCTGACTTTC.

The chain employs TRBV6-1 and TRBJ1-1; maybe TRBD1 (5 bases). V lost 4 bases and J lost 13, with 25 bases in between. CDR1 MNHNS and CDR2 SASEGT come from the germline V gene. CDR3 length: 15 residues. The CDR3 DNA follows: TGTGCCAGCAGTGTCCCCTGGGGACTCCGCGATGGGGTTTTCTTT. As protein: CASSVPWGLRDGVFF.

Concerning this clonotype itself: A read error may be the cause here, since a much bigger clone is one base away. The chain links TRBV28 to TRBJ1-5, with D hard to call. V lost 3 bases to trimming and J lost 6 bases, with 12 bases between them. CDR1 and CDR2 (germline): MDHEN, SYDVKM. The CDR3 runs to 14 residues. The CDR3 DNA is TGTGCCAGCAGTTTTTTGCAGGAGGCTCAGCCCCAGCATTTT. The encoded protein is CASSFLQEAQPQHF.

A remark on this clonotype: Given a much more abundant clone one base away, this may be a read error. This chain joins TRBV28 and TRBJ2-5, with 8 bases matching TRBD2. In germline, CDR1 is MDHEN, CDR2 SYDVKM. J lost 0 bases, V lost 1 base, and 1 base had no gene match. The CDR3 has 15 residues. CDR3 DNA sequence: TGTGCCAGCAGTTTATTGACTAGCGACCAAGAGACCCAGTACTTC. This codes for CASSLLTSDQETQYF.

This chain links TRBV6-5 with TRBJ2-4; 10 bases align to TRBD2. Germline V gene data show CDR1 as MNHEY and CDR2 as SVGAGI. This CDR3 contains 15 residues. The V segment lost 2 bases and the J segment 9 bases; nucleotides outside the gene matches: 7. The CDR3 sequence is CASSYLAGDVSIQYF. Written as DNA, the CDR3 is TGTGCCAGCAGTTACCTAGCGGGAGACGTGAGCATTCAGTACTTC.

There are a few counts of this clonotype. The junction departs from the called germline gene at one end, perhaps through a read error. This rearrangement joins TRBV6-5 to TRBJ2-5, with 10 bases that match TRBD2. The CDR3 is 17 amino acids. Germline assignment: CDR1 MNHEY and CDR2 SVGAGI. CDR3 sequence: CASSCGSSGGFQETQYF. The CDR3 DNA follows: TGTGCCAGCAGTTGTGGCTCTAGCGGGGGCTTCCAAGAGACCCAGTATTTC.

The chain is built from TRBV11-1 and TRBJ2-1; TRBD2 matches 12 bases. After removal of 4 bases from V and 6 bases from J, the junction contained 7 bases not matched to a gene. This CDR3 contains 16 residues. Germline lookup yields CDR1 SGHAT and CDR2 FQDESV (reference sequence). CDR3 sequence reads: CASSSATSGSRNEQFF. In DNA form, the CDR3 reads TGTGCCAGCAGCTCGGCGACTAGCGGGAGTCGCAATGAGCAGTTCTTC.

This clonotype has a count of ten or more. This chain links TRBV24-1 with TRBJ2-2; D ambiguous. Germline lookup yields CDR1 KGHDR and CDR2 SFDVKD. Trimming removed 3 bases at V and 3 bases at J, with 4 bases between. This CDR3 contains 13 residues. CDR3 protein: CATSDPYTGELFF. In DNA, the CDR3 is TGTGCCACCAGTGATCCCTACACCGGGGAGCTGTTTTTT.

About this clonotype itself: No conserved phenylalanine or tryptophan is present at the end of the CDR3, so a read error is the likely explanation. This chain connects TRBV11-3 to TRBJ2-1; weak D call: TRBD2 (6 bases). The CDR3 is made up of 17 amino acids. Germline V gives CDR1 SGHNT, CDR2 YENEEA. The CDR3 nucleotides are TGTGCCGGCAGCTTAGGTCGGGGGAAGTGGGGTGTCGATGAGCAGTTCTTA. Its protein product is CAGSLGRGKWGVDEQFL.

This clonotype is a singleton in its sample. Given the absence of the conserved phenylalanine or tryptophan at the CDR3 end, a read error is likely. The chain links TRBV11-3 to TRBJ2-1, with D uncertain. Germline-derived CDR1 and CDR2 are SGHNT and YENEEA. V lost 2 bases and J 3 bases, leaving 8 bases between the germline ends. The CDR3 consists of 14 residues. CDR3 DNA sequence: TGTGCCAGCAGCTTAACACGTGTCTACAATGAGCAGTTCATC. It yields the protein CASSLTRVYNEQFI.

This rearrangement joins TRBV29-1 to TRBJ2-3, with D possibly being TRBD1 (6 bases). V dropped 8 bases and J dropped 7 bases, with 19 bases sitting between them. Germline lookup yields CDR1 SQVTM and CDR2 ANQGSEA. The CDR3 extends over 13 amino acids. The DNA for the CDR3 is TGCAGCCTTGCCAGGGGAGTTGCAAATACGCAGTATTTT. Its protein is CSLARGVANTQYF.

A note on this clonotype: Germline and junction disagree at one end, which may indicate a read error. The chain joins TRBV6-5 to TRBJ2-7, with D unclear. This CDR3 has 15 residues. Germline loops: CDR1 MNHEY, CDR2 SVGAGI. The DNA for the CDR3 is TGTGCCAGCAGTCACTCACCAGCCCGCTCCTACGAGCAATACTTC. Protein sequence: CASSHSPARSYEQYF.

Only one count was recorded for this clonotype. No conserved phenylalanine or tryptophan is present at the end of the CDR3, so a read error is the likely explanation. The DNA is omitted, as the CDR3 cannot be located on it reliably, and the CDR3 follows TCRdb's listing. The chain couples TRBV12-3 or TRBV12-4 to TRBJ1-3; the tabulated D call, TRBD1, remains unverified against the DNA. From its first to its last residue, the CDR3 has 16 amino acids. The CDR3 spells CASSFPRVREGNTIYS.

As for this clonotype: A read error may explain this, as a much larger clone is one base away. The chain uses TRBV28 and TRBJ2-4, with 7 bases lining up with TRBD1. Germline V CDR1 and CDR2: MDHEN, SYDVKM. The CDR3 contains 18 residues. The CDR3 nucleotides read TGTGCCGGCAGGGGGTTAAGCACAGGGGCACTAGCCAAAAACATTCAGTACTTC. Its protein is CAGRGLSTGALAKNIQYF. Full variable domain (rest looked up from reference TRBV28 and TRBJ2-4): DVKVTQSSRYLVKRTGEKVFLECVQDMDHENMFWYRQDPGLGLRLIYFSYDVKMKEKGDIPEGYSVSREKKERFSLILESASTNQTSMYLCAGRGLSTGALAKNIQYFGAGTRLSVL.

This rearrangement joins TRBV5-1 to TRBJ2-3; D unclear. V was shortened by 4 bases and J by 0 bases, with 15 bases between the two germline ends. Germline V lookup: CDR1 SGHRS, CDR2 YFSETQ. The CDR3 length is 16 residues. CDR3 sequence reads: CASSPLTCASTDTQYF. CDR3 coding DNA: TGCGCCAGCAGCCCATTGACTTGCGCTAGCACAGATACGCAGTATTTT.

Many counts were recorded for this clonotype. The CDR3 DNA follows: TGTGCCAGCAGCTTTAGGGGGACTGCAGTCTACGAGCAGTACTTC. The encoded protein is CASSFRGTAVYEQYF. The chain carries TRBV5-6 and TRBJ2-7; D possibly uses TRBD1 or TRBD2 (6 bases each). CDR1 and CDR2 from the germline V gene are SGHDT and YYEEEE. The CDR3 covers 15 residues. V was cut by 2 bases and J by 3 bases, with 15 bases left in between. Variable domain in full (rest from reference TRBV5-6 and TRBJ2-7): DAGVTQSPTHLIKTRGQQVTLRCSPKSGHDTVSWYQQALGQGPQFIFQYYEEEERQRGNFPDRFSGHQFPNYSSELNVNALLLGDSALYLCASSFRGTAVYEQYFGPGTRLTVT.

This clonotype was observed once. The CDR3 sequence is CSALQGQTSNQPQYF. Written as DNA, the CDR3 is TGCAGTGCCCTCCAGGGGCAGACCAGCAATCAGCCCCAGTATTTT. The chain employs TRBV20-1 and TRBJ1-5; TRBD1 might be the D (6 bases). TRBJ2-3 explains the end of the DNA better; the J call may be wrong. Germline lookup yields CDR1 DFQATT and CDR2 SNEGSKA (reference sequence). The CDR3 extends over 15 amino acids.

As regards this clonotype: No conserved phenylalanine or tryptophan ends this CDR3, so it is likely a read error. The chain employs TRBV11-3 and TRBJ2-1, with 12 bases fitting TRBD2. The CDR3 sequence is 15 residues long. Looked up from germline, CDR1 is SGHNT and CDR2 is YENEEA. V lost 1 base, J lost 9 bases, and 4 bases stayed unmatched. This CDR3 is CASSLGTSGKPEQFI. The DNA for the CDR3 is TGTGCCAGCAGCTTAGGGACTAGCGGGAAGCCTGAGCAGTTCATC.

This chain links TRBV20-1 with TRBJ2-1; 9 bases are a match to TRBD1. Germline CDR1 is DFQATT and CDR2 is SNEGSKA (reference sequence). The CDR3 extends over 17 amino acids. V lost 7 bases and J lost 4; bases outside the gene matches: 17. The CDR3 spells CSVPGQGLGGSYNEQFF. Written as DNA, the CDR3 is TGCAGTGTTCCGGGACAGGGATTGGGAGGGTCGTACAATGAGCAGTTCTTC.

The gene calls are TRBV20-1 and TRBJ2-2, with 10 bases fitting TRBD2. Germline CDR1 DFQATT, CDR2 SNEGSKA (reference sequence). Trimming took 6 bases from V and 5 from J; bases not matched to a gene: 9. The CDR3 covers 15 residues. The CDR3: CSATNPSGSTGELFF. The CDR3 DNA sequence: TGCAGTGCGACAAACCCTAGCGGGAGTACCGGGGAGCTGTTTTTT.

This clonotype was counted many times. The chain couples TRBV28 to TRBJ1-3; D remains ambiguous. The CDR3 is 15 amino acids. V lost 6 bases to trimming and J lost 1 base, with 13 bases between them. Germline-derived CDR1 and CDR2 are MDHEN and SYDVKM. The CDR3 DNA sequence: TGTGCCAGCAGACCCGGGCCTGGGTCTGGAAACACCATATATTTT. Encoded protein: CASRPGPGSGNTIYF.